This T cell receptor beta chain was observed in a study of Ad26.COV2.S vaccination and SARS-CoV-2 variants. The treatment is: around 19 received Ad26.COV2.S at low or high dose, single or two shots; about 5 received placebo; per-sample allocation not given. Sample collection was performed on day 63 after the first vaccine or placebo injection. This clone was picked up a small number of times. Method: immunoSEQ multiplex PCR; TCRdb's copy keeps in-frame clones and lacks some. The table records approximately 500,000 clones, approximately 88% of them present only once. Sample: peripheral blood, taken in a trial of Ad26.COV2.S vaccine versus placebo. The receptor was derived from a person aged 18-65 years who received the Ad26.COV2.S COVID-19 vaccine or a placebo.

CDR3 in amino acids: CASSDWANTEAFF. For the CDR3, the DNA is TGTGCCAGCAGTGATTGGGCGAACACTGAAGCTTTCTTT. The gene calls are TRBV6-1 and TRBJ1-1; D unresolved. V dropped 3 bases and J dropped 1 base, with 6 bases sitting between them. CDR3 length: 13 amino acids. Germline V gives CDR1 MNHNS, CDR2 SASEGT.